The present T cell receptor beta chain was sequenced within a study of T-cell memory formation after mild COVID-19. Across the study: TCR clusters mostly belonged to single donors.

V was trimmed by 2 bases and J by 3 bases, leaving 11 bases between them. The CDR3 sequence is 14 residues long. In germline, CDR1 is MNHEY, CDR2 SMNVEV (reference sequence). It was 5'RACE with constant-segment primers that produced the TCR alpha and TCR beta cDNA libraries, which carried sample barcodes and UMIs. One entry per CDR3 protein results from TCRdb running MiXCR on the 5' RACE reads. The sample contains 470,000 or so distinct CDR3 sequences, around 18% of which appear only once. The gene calls are TRBV27 and TRBJ2-7; D might be TRBD2 (5 bases). Sequenced sample: PBMCs or a T cell subset sorted from them (not recorded which). This sequence originates from an adult woman who had mild COVID-19 (a few samples of this study predate the infection). Cell type and time point are not known. The CDR3: CASSLSARGYEQYF. CDR3 DNA: TGTGCCAGCAGTTTAAGTGCCCGGGGCTACGAGCAGTACTTC.